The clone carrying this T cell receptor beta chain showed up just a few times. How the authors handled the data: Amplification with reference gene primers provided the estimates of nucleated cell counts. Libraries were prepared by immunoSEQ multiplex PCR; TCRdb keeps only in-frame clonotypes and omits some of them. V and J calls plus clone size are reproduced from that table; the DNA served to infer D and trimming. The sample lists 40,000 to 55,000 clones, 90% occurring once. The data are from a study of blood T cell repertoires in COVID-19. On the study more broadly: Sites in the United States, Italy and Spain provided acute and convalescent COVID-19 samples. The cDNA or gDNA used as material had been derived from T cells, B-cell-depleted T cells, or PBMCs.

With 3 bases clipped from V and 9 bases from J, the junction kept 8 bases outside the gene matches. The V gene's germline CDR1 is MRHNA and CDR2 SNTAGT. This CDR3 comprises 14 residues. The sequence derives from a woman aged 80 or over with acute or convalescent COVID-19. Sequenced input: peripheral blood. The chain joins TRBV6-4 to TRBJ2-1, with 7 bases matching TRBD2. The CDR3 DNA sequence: TGTGCCAGCAGTGAATTAACTAGCGCCAGTGAGCAGTTCTTC. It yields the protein CASSELTSASEQFF.